This T cell receptor beta chain was identified in a study of cytomegalovirus exposure and HLA in healthy donors. General study results and limits: Cytomegalovirus status, reportedly, was diagnosed with high specificity and sensitivity by the classifier. In most subjects, TCR beta sequences reportedly gave accurate predictions of HLA-A and HLA-B alleles.

J gave up 2 bases and V 3 bases, and 0 bases lay outside the gene matches. The CDR3 is 14 amino acids. From germline, CDR1 is SEHNR and CDR2 FQNEAQ (reference sequence). This PCR relied on a set of 60 Vbeta primers and 13 Jbeta primers. This table comes from immunoSEQ multiplex PCR, and its TCRdb copy is limited to in-frame clones, with some not included. This repertoire shows more than 75,000 clones, around 68% found once; its top ten account for 7.5% to 9.5%. As for this clone: Its specificity is unknown. Other DNA sequences in the same sample also yield this CDR3.

This clonotype was obtained from a man aged 40-50 years in good health and CMV-seropositive. Input material: PBMCs. The rearrangement uses TRBV7-9 and TRBJ1-3; 8 nucleotides agree with TRBD1. The DNA of the CDR3 is TGTGCCAGCAGCTTGGACAGGGCTGGAAACACCATATATTTT. Translated: CASSLDRAGNTIYF.